This T cell receptor (beta chain) was documented in a study of early T cells in non-severe SARS-CoV-2 infection. Looking at the study overall: The authors sequenced bulk RNA from unsorted whole blood, leaving chains unpaired. General study findings and limits: Reliance on VDJdb matching favored anti-spike CD8 responses; private and CD4 specificities were missed.

Unique molecular identifiers (one per individual cDNA molecule) were attached. TCRdb recomputed calls from the 5' RACE reads with MiXCR, one row per CDR3 protein. This sample has 40,000 to 55,000 distinct CDR3 sequences, with more than 6.5% found just once. This clonotype was observed many times. Its antigen is unknown. The CDR3 spans 15 residues. The V and J ends lost 0 bases and 4 bases, in that order; junction bases with no gene match: 9. Per germline, CDR1 DFQATT and CDR2 SNEGSKA (reference sequence). The V call is TRBV20-1, the J call TRBJ2-7; TRBD1 agrees at 7 bases. The sample consisted of whole blood. The source is an adult who was a healthcare worker with PCR-confirmed SARS-CoV-2 infection or an uninfected control (not recorded which). The DNA of the CDR3 is TGCAGTGCTAGAGATAAACAGGGGTGGGTATACGAGCAGTACTTC. Translation gives CSARDKQGWVYEQYF.